This T cell receptor (beta chain) was captured in a study of shared clonotypes between healthy human individuals. This CDR3 is built from 13 residues. In germline, CDR1 is SGHDT, CDR2 YYEEEE. Trimming left V 0 bases short and J 5 bases short, with 9 bases between. The sample holds a few counts of this clone. Using immunoSEQ multiplex PCR, the repertoire was profiled, and TCRdb retains in-frame clones only, with some absent. Of 100,000 to 130,000 clones in the sample, 55% to 70% were seen once. Adult donors, all healthy and HIV-negative, had no recent acute infections or vaccinations. The specimen was memory CD8+ T cells sorted from blood. The subset is: CD45RO+ cells pooled with CCR7-negative TemRA cells. The V and J genes are TRBV5-6 and TRBJ2-7; D gene ambiguous. This sequence was found in a woman aged 30 to 39 in good health. The CDR3 bases are TGTGCCAGCAGCTTGGGAAGGGTCGACGAGCAGTACTTC. Protein: CASSLGRVDEQYF.